This TCR beta chain was obtained from a study of blood T cell repertoires in COVID-19. Germline-derived CDR1 and CDR2 are SGDLS and YYNGEE. V lost 0 bases to trimming and J lost 8 bases, with 14 bases between them. The CDR3 loop spans 14 amino acids. The assay was immunoSEQ multiplex PCR, and TCRdb's table has in-frame clones only and misses some. The repertoire includes 150,000 or so clones, around nine tenths of them detected once, and roughly 4% sits in the top ten. The chain has TRBV9 and TRBJ1-2; tentatively, D is TRBD1 (5 bases). The sequenced material came from peripheral blood. The clonotype originates from a man between 60 and 75 years old with COVID-19, enrolled during active disease. For the CDR3, the DNA is TGTGCCAGCAGCGTAGCTATAGGGGCCGGGGGCTACACCTTC. Translated, it gives CASSVAIGAGGYTF. The complete variable domain, with remaining parts taken from reference TRBV9 and TRBJ1-2, reads DSGVTQTPKHLITATGQRVTLRCSPRSGDLSVYWYQQSLDQGLQFLIQYYNGEERAKGNILERFSAQQFPDLHSELNLSSLELGDSALYFCASSVAIGAGGYTFGSGTRLTVV.